Following are 14 T cell receptor beta chains from one sample sequenced in a study of blood T cell repertoires in COVID-19. Clones were read by immunoSEQ multiplex PCR, and TCRdb kept only the in-frame ones, dropping some. This sample has about 120,000 clones; 78% occur once, and the top ten carry 2.3%. Sequencing was carried out using peripheral blood. These receptors were obtained from a man between 65 and 80 years old with acute or convalescent COVID-19.

The gene calls are TRBV9 and TRBJ1-1; TRBD1 aligns across 9 bases. The CDR3 sequence is 14 residues long. Germline lookup yields CDR1 SGDLS and CDR2 YYNGEE. The ends lost 4 bases at V and 8 bases at J; junction bases unmatched: 9. Here the CDR3 reads CASSLTQGATEAFF. As DNA, the CDR3 is TGTGCCAGCAGCCTGACACAGGGGGCGACGGAAGCTTTCTTT.

V and J are TRBV7-8 and TRBJ2-4, with 12 bases aligning to TRBD2. Germline V gene data show CDR1 as SGHVS and CDR2 as FQNEAQ. This CDR3 is built from 19 residues. With 6 bases clipped from V and 1 base from J, the junction kept 13 bases outside the gene matches. The CDR3, as DNA: TGTGCCAGCAGTATAACTAGCGGGGGGTATGAGGGCGCCAAAAACATTCAGTACTTC. Translated, it gives CASSITSGGYEGAKNIQYF.

This chain joins TRBV7-2 and TRBJ2-7; the D gene is possibly TRBD2 (6 bases). The ends were cut back, 1 base at V and 3 bases at J, with 10 bases in the middle. CDR3 length equals 14 residues. Germline lookup yields CDR1 SGHTA and CDR2 FQGNSA. The CDR3 DNA sequence: TGTGCCAGCAGCTTAGTTGACGGGGGCTACGAGCAGTACTTC. Its protein product is CASSLVDGGYEQYF.

The chain is built from TRBV11-2 and TRBJ1-2; TRBD1 agrees at 8 bases. The trim removed 4 bases at V and 4 bases at J, leaving 5 bases unmatched. Germline CDR1 and CDR2: SGHAT and FQNNGV. The CDR3 is 14 residues long. The CDR3 sequence: CASSSGGASYGYTF. The CDR3 nucleotides read TGTGCCAGCAGCTCAGGGGGCGCGAGCTATGGCTACACCTTC.

The chain combines TRBV19 with TRBJ2-7, with a possible D match to TRBD1 (6 bases). V lost 4 bases and J lost 0, with 13 bases in between. Germline V gene data show CDR1 as LNHDA and CDR2 as SQIVND (reference sequence). The CDR3 has 15 amino acids. The CDR3 DNA follows: TGTGCCAGTAGTACCCGCCGACAGGACTCCTACGAGCAGTACTTC. Translation: CASSTRRQDSYEQYF.

The chain recombines TRBV4-3 with TRBJ1-2; D unresolved. The germline V gene has CDR1 LGHNA and CDR2 YSLEER. The length of the CDR3 is 13 residues. Trimming cost V 0 bases and J 4 bases, with 6 bases left between them. CDR3 nucleotides: TGCGCCAGCAGCCAAGATGGGCCCTATGGCTACACCTTC. Its translation is CASSQDGPYGYTF.

This clone has a single count. V gene TRBV24-1 combines with J gene TRBJ2-2; D might be TRBD1 (5 bases). Germline-derived CDR1 and CDR2 are KGHDR and SFDVKD. The germline V and J ends were trimmed by 9 bases and 3 bases, with 10 bases remaining between them. This CDR3 region has 13 residues. CDR3 DNA: TGTGCCACCCGTGGGGCAGACACCGGGGAGCTGTTTTTT. Encoded protein: CATRGADTGELFF.

The CDR3 nucleotides read TGTGCCAGCTCACCCTCCACAGGTAGCTGGCAGCCCCAGCATTTT. Amino acid sequence: CASSPSTGSWQPQHF. The chain joins TRBV18 to TRBJ1-5, with D possibly being TRBD1 (5 bases). Germline V gene data show CDR1 as KGHSH and CDR2 as LQKENI. Trimming shortened V by 3 bases and J by 7 bases, and 16 bases separated the two germline ends. This CDR3 contains 15 residues.

The chain links TRBV19 to TRBJ1-5, with TRBD1 matching 9 bases. The CDR3 contains 18 residues. Germline V lookup: CDR1 LNHDA, CDR2 SQIVND (reference sequence). Germline trimming cut 2 bases from V and 4 bases from J; bases unmatched to any gene: 12. The CDR3 protein is CASSISTGGLVANQPQHF. Written as DNA, the CDR3 is TGTGCCAGTAGTATATCGACAGGGGGGCTTGTGGCTAATCAGCCCCAGCATTTT.

This clone was seen a few times. V and J are TRBV3-1 (or the pseudogene TRBV3-2) and TRBJ1-6, with TRBD1 matching 7 bases. Germline lookup yields CDR1 LGHDT and CDR2 YNNKEL (reference sequence). The CDR3 totals 14 residues. V lost 6 bases and J lost 6; bases outside the gene matches: 5. The CDR3 nucleotides are TGTGCCAGCAGGACCAACAGGGGTAATTCACCCCTCCACTTT. Protein product: CASRTNRGNSPLHF.

The chain has TRBV2 and TRBJ1-2; 7 positions agree with TRBD1. V was pared by 6 bases and J by 8 bases, with 15 bases of the junction left unmatched. CDR3 length: 15 amino acids. The germline V gene has CDR1 SNHLY and CDR2 FYNNEI. CDR3 coding DNA: TGTGCCAGCAGAAATCGGAGGGGGCGTAATGAAGGCTACACCTTC. Its protein is CASRNRRGRNEGYTF.

In DNA, the CDR3 is TGTGCCAGCAGCCACGACAGGTCCGCAACTAATGAAAAACTGTTTTTT. Protein sequence: CASSHDRSATNEKLFF. The rearrangement uses TRBV5-5 and TRBJ1-4; perhaps TRBD1 as D (6 bases). Germline V lookup: CDR1 SGHKS, CDR2 YYEKEE (reference sequence). The V and J ends lost 4 bases and 0 bases respectively, with 13 bases between them. This CDR3 has 16 residues.

The chain links TRBV4-2 to TRBJ2-5; TRBD2 matches at 11 bases. This CDR3 has 17 residues. Germline assignment: CDR1 LGHNA and CDR2 YNFKEQ. V gave up 0 bases and J gave up 8 bases; unmatched junction bases: 11. This chain's CDR3 is CASSQEGVAGGYATQYF. As DNA, the CDR3 is TGTGCCAGCAGCCAAGAAGGAGTAGCGGGGGGGTACGCAACCCAGTACTTC.

V and J are TRBV7-9 and TRBJ1-1; D unclear. This CDR3 has 13 amino acids. V was clipped by 4 bases and J by 0 bases, with 6 bases between them. From germline, CDR1 is SEHNR and CDR2 FQNEAQ (reference sequence). This CDR3 reads CASSSGLNTEAFF. CDR3 DNA: TGTGCCAGCAGCTCCGGGTTGAACACTGAAGCTTTCTTT. Full variable domain (rest looked up from reference TRBV7-9 and TRBJ1-1): DTGVSQNPRHKITKRGQNVTFRCDPISEHNRLYWYRQTLGQGPEFLTYFQNEAQLEKSRLLSDRFSAERPKGSFSTLEIQRTEQGDSAMYLCASSSGLNTEAFFGQGTRLTVV.